The clone carrying this T cell receptor beta chain was seen more than once but under ten times. Antigen: not known. This sample is drawn from a study of T-cell reconstitution after alpha-beta-depleted transplantation in children. Notes on the study in general: Several hundred expanded graft clones reportedly supplied alpha-beta T cells about two months after transplant. The authors attributed T-cell counts and diversity one year after transplant mostly to newly produced T cells. From surviving recipient T cells and thymic progenitors came the high day-60 TCRbeta diversity observed in some patients.

Using unique molecular identifiers, the investigators prepared the TCRbeta library. Using its own MiXCR run on the PCR reads, TCRdb lists one record per CDR3 protein. The table includes some 550,000 distinct CDR3 sequences, around 23% detected once. The receptor's source is a boy under three years old who had a stem cell transplant for acute myeloid leukemia, so the T cells may come from the graft donor. Sample: PBMCs, mostly from graft donor cells, taken 360 days after TCRalphabeta/CD19-depleted stem cell transplant.

CDR3 loop: CASSPLTWTDLNTEAFF. CDR3 coding DNA: TGTGCCAGCAGCCCCTTGACCTGGACAGACCTGAACACTGAAGCTTTCTTT. The rearrangement uses TRBV12-3 or TRBV12-4 and TRBJ1-1, with a weak D call TRBD1 (6 bases). This CDR3 has 17 amino acids. Trimming removed 6 bases from V and 0 bases from J, with 20 bases in between.